What follows is one TCR beta chain and its context. Its antigen is currently unknown. This sample is drawn from a study of PD-1 blockade in mismatch repair-deficient tumors. Study context: All were previously treated, progressing patients with approximately 12 mismatch repair-deficient cancer types.

The germline gives CDR1 SGHNT, CDR2 YENEEA. Trimming took 1 base from V and 0 from J; bases not matched to a gene: 3. The CDR3 loop spans 18 amino acids. Sequenced by immunoSEQ multiplex PCR; TCRdb stores in-frame clones only, minus some. Of 75,000 to 80,000 clones in the sample, about four fifths were seen once. Every patient had mismatch repair deficiency by PCR or immunohistochemistry. TCRs were sequenced from three patients responding to pembrolizumab. Notes on the study in general: After pembrolizumab, tumor-resident clones rose rapidly, then generally contracted before radiologic responses.

The sequencing used peripheral blood, collected 44 weeks after starting pembrolizumab. This chain links TRBV11-3 with TRBJ2-2, with 12 bases lining up with TRBD2. The source is an adult with mismatch repair-deficient cancer. This CDR3 reads CASSLGGLAGTNTGELFF. The DNA of the CDR3 is TGTGCCAGCAGCTTAGGGGGACTAGCGGGTACGAACACCGGGGAGCTGTTTTTT. Combining the CDR3 with reference TRBV11-3 and TRBJ2-2 gives the whole variable domain EAGVVQSPRYKIIEKKQPVAFWCNPISGHNTLYWYLQNLGQGPELLIRYENEEAVDDSQLPKDRFSAERLKGVDSTLKIQPAELGDSAVYLCASSLGGLAGTNTGELFFGEGSRLTVL.